The rows below give T cell receptor beta chains drawn from one sample of a study of blood T cell repertoires in COVID-19. Assay used: immunoSEQ multiplex PCR; TCRdb lists only in-frame clones, some missing. The data contain some 490,000 clones, around nine tenths of them seen just once; the ten biggest clones take up roughly 8.5%. Sample: PBMCs or T cells enriched from blood (not recorded which). These receptors all come from a woman aged 60-75 years who had recovered from COVID-19. Each CDR3 is given with its conserved first and last residue. D genes are given only for firm matches. Only part of the rows carry a size: once, few, many, or a class if the clone is expanded.

V	J	D	size	CDR3	DNA
TRBV24-1	TRBJ1-4	TRBD1	few	CATGQGGNEKLFF	TGTGCCACGGGACAGGGTGGTAATGAAAAACTGTTTTTT
TRBV14	TRBJ1-2	.	once	CASSQYRSNYGYTF	TGTGCCAGCAGCCAATACAGGTCTAACTATGGCTACACCTTC
TRBV12-5	TRBJ1-1	.	.	CASGLNLEAFF	TGTGCTAGTGGTTTGAATCTGGAAGCTTTCTTT
TRBV5-8	TRBJ2-1	.	.	CASSRDTHLSYNEQFF	TGTGCCAGCAGTCGGGACACCCACCTTTCCTACAATGAGCAGTTCTTC
TRBV3-1/TRBV3-2	TRBJ2-3	TRBD2	.	CASSQVGSGGPTDTQYF	TGTGCCAGCAGCCAAGTTGGTAGCGGGGGCCCCACAGATACGCAGTATTTT
TRBV5-6	TRBJ1-2	TRBD1	.	CASSLGQGARGYTF	TGTGCCAGCAGCTTGGGACAGGGGGCGCGGGGCTACACCTTC
TRBV7-2	TRBJ1-1	TRBD1	.	CASNSQGRGTEAFF	TGTGCCAGCAACTCACAGGGGAGAGGCACTGAAGCTTTCTTT
TRBV2	TRBJ1-5	.	.	CASSEPQQPQHF	TGTGCCAGCAGCGAACCCCAACAGCCCCAGCATTTT
TRBV19	TRBJ1-5	.	.	CASSIDPPGRGFKAPQHF	TGTGCCAGTAGTATAGATCCCCCGGGGAGAGGGTTCAAGGCGCCCCAGCATTTT
TRBV5-1	TRBJ1-3	TRBD1	.	CASSRGQGGLGNTIYF	TGCGCCAGCAGCCGGGGACAGGGAGGTTTAGGAAACACCATATATTTT
TRBV2	TRBJ2-1	.	.	CASSEFGPYNEQFF	TGTGCCAGCAGTGAATTCGGTCCCTACAATGAGCAGTTCTTC
TRBV11-3	TRBJ2-2	.	.	CAITRTENTGELFF	TGTGCCATCACTAGGACAGAGAACACCGGGGAGCTGTTTTTT
TRBV9	TRBJ2-3	TRBD2	.	CASSVVAGGPTDTQYF	TGTGCCAGCAGCGTAGTAGCGGGGGGCCCCACAGATACGCAGTATTTT